The 18 T cell receptor beta chains given below trace back to one sample, sequenced in a study of a mutant IDH1 vaccine in newly diagnosed glioma (dated by TCRdb to the early 2020s). Their cognate antigens are unknown. The sample's time point label is to be understood as: week 5, during vaccination. Each vaccine dose, consisting of 300 ug of a 20-mer mutant IDH1 peptide in Montanide, was administered subcutaneously with topical imiquimod. The library was prepared using the immunoSEQ multiplex PCR assay. Imported from immuneACCESS, the table was reduced by TCRdb to in-frame sequences with V and J called. These copies leave out some clones; in studies compared against another copy, an unresolved V gene accounts for under half, and the cause of the remainder is not known. The sample table shows nearly 35,000 clones, and about 80% are seen once. About a quarter of the sample goes to the ten largest clones.

The material sequenced was PBMCs, taken from a glioma patient whose treatment included an IDH1 peptide vaccine. Every receptor here comes from a man between 25 and 39 years old with glioma.

This clone was seen once. The chain carries TRBV6-5 and TRBJ1-6; no reliable D call. The germline V gene encodes CDR1 MNHEY and CDR2 SVGAGI. This CDR3 spans 13 amino acids. Trimming removed 6 bases at V and 8 bases at J, with 11 bases between. CDR3 in amino acids: CASRKLRDSPLHF. DNA of the CDR3: TGTGCCAGCAGAAAACTTAGGGATTCACCCCTCCACTTT.

This chain's CDR3 is CSVDLTQGEQYF. The CDR3 DNA follows: TGCAGCGTTGATCTTACCCAGGGCGAGCAGTACTTC. The chain joins TRBV29-1 to TRBJ2-7; TRBD1 is a possible D gene (5 bases). Germline V gives CDR1 SQVTM, CDR2 ANQGSEA. The CDR3 is 12 residues long. The germline V and J ends were trimmed by 3 bases and 6 bases, with 12 bases remaining between them.

This chain connects TRBV7-9 to TRBJ2-3; perhaps TRBD1 as D (5 bases). CDR3 size: 14 residues. V was shortened by 3 bases and J by 0 bases, with 7 bases between the two germline ends. Germline loops: CDR1 SEHNR, CDR2 FQNEAQ (reference sequence). The CDR3 DNA is TGTGCCAGCAGCTTTGACAGCAGCACAGATACGCAGTATTTT. This translates into CASSFDSSTDTQYF.

This clone was seen only once. The rearrangement joins TRBV7-2 to TRBJ2-7; 9 nucleotides match TRBD1. Trimming took 5 bases from V and 1 from J; bases not matched to a gene: 3. Per the germline V gene, CDR1 is SGHTA and CDR2 is FQGNSA. The CDR3 loop spans 14 amino acids. This chain's CDR3 is CASSRTGASYEQYF. As DNA, the CDR3 is TGTGCCAGCAGCAGGACAGGGGCGTCCTACGAGCAGTACTTC.

The sample holds a few counts of this clone. The rearrangement joins TRBV6-6 to TRBJ2-3; TRBD1 matches at 7 bases. The germline V gene has CDR1 MNHNY and CDR2 SVGAGI (reference sequence). V shed 6 bases, J shed 4 bases, and the junction held 7 bases outside the gene matches. The CDR3 contains 14 residues. In DNA form, the CDR3 reads TGTGCCAGCAGCGCCCGACAGGGCTCAGATACGCAGTATTTT. It specifies CASSARQGSDTQYF.

The chain combines TRBV5-1 with TRBJ1-6; D not resolved. The V and J ends lost 0 bases and 0 bases respectively, with 10 bases between them. This CDR3 has 17 amino acids. Germline V gene lookup returns CDR1 SGHRS and CDR2 YFSETQ. The CDR3 bases are TGCGCCAGCAGCTTGGCCCCGGGTAGCTCCTATAATTCACCCCTCCACTTT. Its translation: CASSLAPGSSYNSPLHF. Full variable domain (rest looked up from reference TRBV5-1 and TRBJ1-6): KAGVTQTPRYLIKTRGQQVTLSCSPISGHRSVSWYQQTPGQGLQFLFEYFSETQRNKGNFPGRFSGRQFSNSRSEMNVSTLELGDSALYLCASSLAPGSSYNSPLHFGNGTRLTVT.

The rearrangement joins TRBV7-9 to TRBJ2-5, with TRBD1 matching 10 bases. CDR1 and CDR2 (germline): SEHNR, FQNEAQ (reference sequence). The V gene end was trimmed by 4 bases and the J gene end by 5 bases; junction bases not matched to a gene: 4. The CDR3 contains 14 residues. The CDR3 protein is CASSSGTGDETQYF. The DNA of the CDR3 is TGTGCCAGCAGCTCGGGGACAGGGGACGAGACCCAGTACTTC.

This chain links TRBV2 with TRBJ2-3; D possibly corresponds to TRBD2 (7 bases). This CDR3 comprises 17 residues. The germline CDR1 and CDR2 sequences are SNHLY and FYNNEI. The V and J ends lost 5 bases and 2 bases respectively, with 20 bases between them. In DNA form, the CDR3 reads TGTGCCAGCAGTTATCCCGCCGGGGGGCCCAACACAGATACGCAGTATTTT. Amino acids: CASSYPAGGPNTDTQYF.

The chain joins TRBV11-2 to TRBJ2-7, with 7 bases matching TRBD2. The length of the CDR3 is 16 residues. Germline V lookup: CDR1 SGHAT, CDR2 FQNNGV. Trimming cost V 0 bases and J 2 bases; bases outside gene matches: 7. CDR3 coding DNA: TGTGCCAGCAGCTTAGATGATAGCGGGCGACCCTACGAGCAGTACTTC. The encoded protein is CASSLDDSGRPYEQYF.

This clone came up once. This chain links TRBV21-1 with TRBJ2-4; the DNA was not used to check the table's D call, TRBD1. TRBV21-1 is classified as a pseudogene. The CDR3 sequence is 13 residues long. The CDR3 nucleotides are TGTGCCAGCAGCAAACAGGCCAAAAACATTCAGTACTTC. This encodes CASSKQAKNIQYF.

This clone has just a few counts. The chain carries TRBV6-1 and TRBJ1-5, with TRBD1 identical over 8 bases. The CDR3 length is 14 residues. Germline lookup yields CDR1 MNHNS and CDR2 SASEGT. The junction had 4 bases not matched to a gene; V was cut back by 5 bases and J by 4 bases. The CDR3 reads CASSTDRGNQPQHF. The CDR3 DNA follows: TGTGCCAGCAGTACAGACAGGGGAAATCAGCCCCAGCATTTT.

The CDR3, as DNA: TGTGCCAGTACCCAAGGGGGGGCCAACAATGAGCAGTTCTTC. It yields the protein CASTQGGANNEQFF. J is TRBJ2-1 and V is TRBV19, with TRBD2 as a possible D gene (7 bases). The CDR3 covers 14 residues. Trimming stripped 7 bases from V and 5 bases from J, with 15 bases between. Germline CDR1 and CDR2: LNHDA and SQIVND (reference sequence).

This clone was seen a single time. This chain connects TRBV4-3 to TRBJ2-7; D remains unclear. The CDR3 is 15 amino acids. Trimming cost V 0 bases and J 6 bases, with 15 bases left between them. The V gene's germline CDR1 is LGHNA and CDR2 YSLEER. The CDR3 DNA reads as TGCGCCAGCAGCCAAGATTTCGGGTTTGAAACCGAGCAGTACTTC. Encoded protein: CASSQDFGFETEQYF.

The J gene is TRBJ2-3, the V gene TRBV30; D unresolved. Germline V gene sequence: CDR1 GTSNPN, CDR2 SVGIG (reference sequence). Trimming cost V 0 bases and J 3 bases, with 7 bases left between them. There are 13 residues in the CDR3. CDR3 region: CAWSVKGTDTQYF. DNA for the CDR3: TGTGCCTGGAGTGTTAAGGGAACAGATACGCAGTATTTT.

The chain recombines TRBV15 with TRBJ2-7, with D possibly matching TRBD1 (6 bases). The CDR3 has 15 amino acids. Germline V gene data show CDR1 as LNHNV and CDR2 as YYDKDF (reference sequence). Deletions cut 0 bases from V and 3 bases from J, with 12 bases between. The CDR3 spells CATSRDLWTDYEQYF. The CDR3 coding sequence is TGTGCCACCAGCAGAGATCTATGGACAGACTACGAGCAGTACTTC.

This chain links TRBV5-6 with TRBJ2-4; D not certain. V lost 0 bases and J lost 7, with 5 bases in between. The germline CDR1 and CDR2 sequences are SGHDT and YYEEEE. CDR3 length: 12 residues. The CDR3 coding sequence is TGTGCCAGCAGCTTGGGCGGTAACATTCAGTACTTC. Its translation is CASSLGGNIQYF.

The V gene is TRBV5-1, the J gene TRBJ2-6; D is uncertain. The CDR3 is 14 residues long. Germline V lookup: CDR1 SGHRS, CDR2 YFSETQ. V lost 0 bases, J lost 0 bases, and 1 base lay in between. The CDR3 sequence: CASSLVSGANVLTF. CDR3 DNA sequence: TGCGCCAGCAGCTTGGTCTCTGGGGCCAACGTCCTGACTTTC.

The chain couples TRBV28 to TRBJ1-5; D not resolved. Trimming took 6 bases from V and 2 from J, leaving 14 bases between them. This CDR3 spans 15 amino acids. Germline CDR1 and CDR2: MDHEN and SYDVKM. The CDR3 DNA follows: TGTGCCAGCAGGCGGGATCGGTCTGGCAATCAGCCCCAGCATTTT. It is translated as CASRRDRSGNQPQHF.